The rows below give T cell receptor beta chains drawn from one sample of a study of shared clonotypes between healthy human individuals. Produced via immunoSEQ multiplex PCR; TCRdb's table is partial and in-frame only. The sample lists approximately 2,000,000 clones, 85% to 95% occurring once. Input material: naive CD4+ T cells from PBMCs. These receptors were obtained from a young man in good health. Some clones in this sample may be carry-over from other donors' samples. Each CDR3 is given with its conserved first and last residue. A D gene is named only where the DNA matches it firmly. Clone size is given for some rows only: seen once, a few or many times, or a class if the clone is expanded.

>NA|TRBJ2-7|TRBV2|TRBD1
TGTGCCAGCGGGGCCGAACAGGGGTCCTACGAGCAGTACTTC
CASGAEQGSYEQYF
>once|TRBJ2-7|TRBV11-2|TRBD2
TGTGCCAGCAGCACTAGCGGGAGTAGGACCTACGAGCAGTACTTC
CASSTSGSRTYEQYF
>once|TRBJ2-3|TRBV19|TRBD2
TGTGCCAGCATTAGTTTGAGCGGGAGGACTTTCACAGATACGCAGTATTTT
CASISLSGRTFTDTQYF
>NA|TRBJ1-1|TRBV2|NA
TGTGCCAGCATAAGGGCAAGGGCAGCGGGGACTGAAGCTTTCTTT
CASIRARAAGTEAFF
>once|TRBJ2-2|TRBV29-1|TRBD2
TGCAGCGTTGCGATGGGGACTAGCGGGAGGTCCGGGGAGCTGTTTTTT
CSVAMGTSGRSGELFF
>NA|TRBJ2-5|TRBV19|NA
TGTGCCAGTAGTACACAGGGAAACCAAGAGACCCAGTACTTC
CASSTQGNQETQYF
>NA|TRBJ1-1|TRBV2|NA
TGTGCCAGCAAAGCCAACACTGAAGCTTTCTTT
CASKANTEAFF
>NA|TRBJ2-1|TRBV15|TRBD2
TGTGCCACCAGCAGACTCCACGGGGATAGCGGGAGATTGGGGTTCGGGGAGCAGTTCTTC
CATSRLHGDSGRLGFGEQFF
>NA|TRBJ2-3|TRBV28|TRBD2
TGTGCCAGCAGTTTGGTTAGCGGGAGCGGCGCAGATACGCAGTATTTT
CASSLVSGSGADTQYF
>NA|TRBJ2-1|TRBV4-2|NA
TGTGCCAGCAGCCAAGAATCTATTGGGGGCAATGAGCAGTTCTTC
CASSQESIGGNEQFF
>once|TRBJ2-3|TRBV29-1|NA
TGCAGCTACGGAGGAGGGAAAAACACAGATACGCAGTATTTT
CSYGGGKNTDTQYF
>NA|TRBJ1-1|TRBV19|NA
TGTGCCAGTAGTATAGACAGGGGCGACACTGAAGCTTTCTTT
CASSIDRGDTEAFF
>NA|TRBJ2-5|TRBV2|TRBD2
TGTGCCAGCAGTGACACTAGCGGGACCCAAGAGACCCAGTACTTC
CASSDTSGTQETQYF
>NA|TRBJ2-6|TRBV6-6|NA
TGTGCCAGCAAGGGTGGGAATTCTGGGGCCAACGTCCTGACTTTC
CASKGGNSGANVLTF
>NA|TRBJ1-1|TRBV29-1|NA
TGCAGCGTTGAAGTTTCCCTGAACACTGAAGCCTTCTTT
CSVEVSLNTEAFF
>NA|TRBJ2-5|TRBV2|NA
TGTGCCAGCAGTGATCCAGGGGAGACCCAGTACTTC
CASSDPGETQYF
>once|TRBJ2-7|TRBV27|NA
TGTGCCAGCAGTTTATCGTCAGTTGGGTCTTACGAGCAGTACTTC
CASSLSSVGSYEQYF
>NA|TRBJ2-6|TRBV7-9|NA
TGTGCCAGCAGTCGCTCCCAGGGAACAGGGGCCAACGTCCTGACTTTC
CASSRSQGTGANVLTF
>NA|TRBJ1-3|TRBV10-3|NA
TGTGCCATCAGTGTAAGGGTAGGGGGGGACCCCTCTGGAAACACCATATATTTT
CAISVRVGGDPSGNTIYF
>NA|TRBJ2-1|TRBV5-4|NA
TGTGCCAGCACGACCCGGGCAGCCTCCTACAATGAGCAGTTCTTC
CASTTRAASYNEQFF
>NA|TRBJ2-1|TRBV9|TRBD2
TGTGCCAGCAGCGTAGCACTAGCGGGAGGGTGGGAATACAATGAGCAGTTCTTC
CASSVALAGGWEYNEQFF
>NA|TRBJ2-3|TRBV29-1|TRBD1
TGCAGCGTTAAACAGGGGGCGGATACGCAGTATTTT
CSVKQGADTQYF
>few|TRBJ1-1|TRBV7-9|NA
TGTGCCAGCAGCTTAGGGGGGGCGAACACTGAAGCTTTCTTT
CASSLGGANTEAFF
>NA|TRBJ2-7|TRBV28|NA
TGTGCCAGCAGTCAAGTCAGCTTCCCTTACGAGCAGTACTTC
CASSQVSFPYEQYF
>NA|TRBJ1-5|TRBV4-1|NA
TGCGCCAGCAGCCAAGCGGTGGCGGGGAATCAGCCCCAGCATTTT
CASSQAVAGNQPQHF
>NA|TRBJ2-7|TRBV28|NA
TGTGCCATTCTGTCGACAGGATCCTACGAGCAGTACTTC
CAILSTGSYEQYF
>NA|TRBJ2-2|TRBV5-1|TRBD1
TGCGCCAGCAGCTTGGGAGGGGGCGTGAACACCGGGGAGCTGTTTTTT
CASSLGGGVNTGELFF
>once|TRBJ2-6|TRBV5-4|NA
TGTGCCAGCAGCTCGTTGAGAACTGGGGCCAACGTCCTGACTTTC
CASSSLRTGANVLTF
>NA|TRBJ1-2|TRBV28|NA
TGTGCCAGCAGTTTTACAGGTGACTATGGCTACACCTTC
CASSFTGDYGYTF
>NA|TRBJ2-1|TRBV28|NA
TGTGCCAGCAGTCAGACGACGGTCCGAGCGTTCTTC
CASSQTTVRAFF
>NA|TRBJ1-5|TRBV12-5|TRBD1
TGTGCTAGTGGGGAACCGAAAAGGACAGGGCACAATCAGCCCCAGCATTTT
CASGEPKRTGHNQPQHF
>NA|TRBJ2-7|TRBV12-5|NA
TGTGCTAGTGGTTTGGCTCCCGGCGACAGTCTTATATCCTACGAGCAGTACTTC
CASGLAPGDSLISYEQYF
>NA|TRBJ2-3|TRBV5-1|NA
TGCGCCAGCAGCCTGGACGGAGTGGGAGATACGCAGTATTTT
CASSLDGVGDTQYF
>NA|TRBJ1-6|TRBV30|NA
TGTGCCTGGAGTCGGGGGCGGAATTCACCCCTCCACTTT
CAWSRGRNSPLHF
>once|TRBJ2-1|TRBV2|NA
TGTGCCAGCAGTGAAAGGGGGGGTACTAGCGCCTACAATGAGCAGTTCTTC
CASSERGGTSAYNEQFF
>NA|TRBJ1-1|TRBV7-3|TRBD1
TGTGCCAGCAGCTCTGGGACAGCAAACACTGAAGCTTTCTTT
CASSSGTANTEAFF
>NA|TRBJ2-7|TRBV6-1|NA
TGTGCCAGCACCCCGATGGCAGGAAACTACGAGCAGTACTTC
CASTPMAGNYEQYF
>NA|TRBJ2-7|TRBV19|TRBD1
TGTGCCAGTAGTATAGGCCCAGGGGGAACCTACGAGCAGTACTTC
CASSIGPGGTYEQYF
>NA|TRBJ1-4|TRBV28|TRBD1
TGTGCCAGCAGTGCGGACAGGGGAAGACAAAAACTGTTTTTT
CASSADRGRQKLFF
>NA|TRBJ2-2|TRBV7-9|NA
TGTGCCAGCAGCTGGGTAGTAGACGGGGAGCTGTTTTTT
CASSWVVDGELFF
>NA|TRBJ1-4|TRBV15|NA
TGTGCCACCAGCAGAGATTACGTGGATGAAAAACTGTTTTTT
CATSRDYVDEKLFF
>NA|TRBJ2-7|TRBV5-4|TRBD1
TGTGCCAGCAGCCCTCGAGGACAGGGCTGGTACGAGCAGTACTTC
CASSPRGQGWYEQYF
>NA|TRBJ2-3|TRBV5-1|NA
TGCGCCAGCAGCTTGTTTACCGGGAAAGATACGCAGTATTTT
CASSLFTGKDTQYF
>NA|TRBJ1-5|TRBV5-5|NA
TGTGCCAGCAGCTTGTCACGGACTCAGCCCCAGCATTTT
CASSLSRTQPQHF
>NA|TRBJ1-1|TRBV12-5|TRBD1
TGTGCTAGTGGCCCCGGGACAGGGGCCTCGAACACTGAAGCTTTCTTT
CASGPGTGASNTEAFF
>NA|TRBJ2-1|TRBV4-1|NA
TGCGCCAGCAGCCAAGAAACACCGAGACAGGCCTCCAATGAGCAGTTCTTC
CASSQETPRQASNEQFF
>NA|TRBJ2-7|TRBV6-1|NA
TGTGCCAGCAGTGAAGGCGGGGCAGGGACCTACGAGCAGTACTTC
CASSEGGAGTYEQYF
>NA|TRBJ2-7|TRBV4-3|NA
TGCGCCAGCAGCCAAGATATAGTGGCCCGCTACGAGCAGTACTTC
CASSQDIVARYEQYF
>NA|TRBJ1-3|TRBV4-2|NA
TGTGCCAGCAGCCCAACGACAGTAAACACTGGAAACACCATATATTTT
CASSPTTVNTGNTIYF
>NA|TRBJ1-5|TRBV29-1|NA
TGCAGCGTTACTGACGGCGCAGGCAATCAGCCCCAGCATTTT
CSVTDGAGNQPQHF
>NA|TRBJ2-2|TRBV18|NA
TGTGCCAGCTCACGCGGGACTGCGAACACCGGGGAGCTGTTTTTT
CASSRGTANTGELFF
>NA|TRBJ2-7|TRBV18|TRBD1
TGTGCCAGCTCACCGGGACAGTGGGCCTACGAGCAGTACTTC
CASSPGQWAYEQYF
>NA|TRBJ2-7|TRBV19|NA
TGTGCCAGTAGTATAAATGGAGCGAAGGGCCGGGAGCAGTACTTC
CASSINGAKGREQYF
>NA|TRBJ1-1|TRBV10-3|NA
TGTGCCATCAGTGAGTCGATAGGGGGGCTCGCTTTCTTT
CAISESIGGLAFF
>NA|TRBJ2-7|TRBV5-6|TRBD1
TGTGCCAGCAGCAGAAGTCCGGGACAGGGCTCCTACGAGCAGTACTTC
CASSRSPGQGSYEQYF
>NA|TRBJ2-1|TRBV6-5|TRBD1
TGTGCCAGCAGTTACTCCCACAGGGGTCTCGGGGATGAGCAGTTCTTC
CASSYSHRGLGDEQFF
>NA|TRBJ2-7|TRBV14|TRBD1
TGTGCCAGCGAAAATCAGAGGAAGATGGGACAGGGGGCTGGTTTGGTCTACGAGCAGTACTTC
CASENQRKMGQGAGLVYEQYF
>NA|TRBJ2-7|TRBV19|TRBD1
TGTGCCAGTAGTATATCAAGGACAGGGGCCCTTTCCTCCTACGAGCAGTACTTC
CASSISRTGALSSYEQYF
>NA|TRBJ2-1|TRBV18|NA
TGTGCCAGCTCACCAAGGGCGGGCCGAAACAATGAGCAGTTCTTC
CASSPRAGRNNEQFF